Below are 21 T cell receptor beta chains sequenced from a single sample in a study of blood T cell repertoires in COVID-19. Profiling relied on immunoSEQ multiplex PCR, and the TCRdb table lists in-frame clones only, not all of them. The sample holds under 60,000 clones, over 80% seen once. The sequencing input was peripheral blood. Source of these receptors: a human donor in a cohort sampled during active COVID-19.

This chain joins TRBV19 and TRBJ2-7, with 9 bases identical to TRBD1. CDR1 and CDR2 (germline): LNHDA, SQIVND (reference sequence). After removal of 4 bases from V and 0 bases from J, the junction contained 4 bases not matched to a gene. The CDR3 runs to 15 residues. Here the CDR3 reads CASSSEGQGSYEQYF. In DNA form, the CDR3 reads TGTGCCAGTAGTAGCGAGGGACAGGGCTCCTACGAGCAGTACTTC. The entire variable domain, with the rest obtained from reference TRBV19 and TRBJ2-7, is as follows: DGGITQSPKYLFRKEGQNVTLSCEQNLNHDAMYWYRQDPGQGLRLIYYSQIVNDFQKGDIAEGYSVSREKKESFPLTVTSAQKNPTAFYLCASSSEGQGSYEQYFGPGTRLTVT.

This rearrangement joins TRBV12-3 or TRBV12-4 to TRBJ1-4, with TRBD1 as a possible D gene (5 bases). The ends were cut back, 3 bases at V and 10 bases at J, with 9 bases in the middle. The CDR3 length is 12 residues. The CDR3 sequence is CASSLGGGKLFF. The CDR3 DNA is TGTGCCAGCAGTTTGGGGGGGGGAAAACTGTTTTTT.

The CDR3 loop is CASSSRARTPLHF. CDR3 nucleotide sequence: TGTGCCAGCAGTTCCCGGGCCAGGACTCCCCTCCACTTT. The chain joins TRBV6-5 to TRBJ1-6; D is uncertain. Trimming took off 4 bases at V and 13 bases at J, with 14 bases between the two ends. Germline V gene data show CDR1 as MNHEY and CDR2 as SVGAGI. The CDR3 covers 13 residues.

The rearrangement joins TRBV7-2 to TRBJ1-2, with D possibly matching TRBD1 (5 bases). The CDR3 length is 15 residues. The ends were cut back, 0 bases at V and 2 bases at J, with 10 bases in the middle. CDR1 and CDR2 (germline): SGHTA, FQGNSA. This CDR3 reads CASSLADTANYGYTF. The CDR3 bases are TGTGCCAGCAGCTTAGCGGACACCGCCAACTATGGCTACACCTTC. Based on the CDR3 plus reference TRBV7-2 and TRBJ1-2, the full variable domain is GAGVSQSPSNKVTEKGKDVELRCDPISGHTALYWYRQSLGQGLEFLIYFQGNSAPDKSGLPSDRFSAERTGGSVSTLTIQRTQQEDSAVYLCASSLADTANYGYTFGSGTRLTVV.

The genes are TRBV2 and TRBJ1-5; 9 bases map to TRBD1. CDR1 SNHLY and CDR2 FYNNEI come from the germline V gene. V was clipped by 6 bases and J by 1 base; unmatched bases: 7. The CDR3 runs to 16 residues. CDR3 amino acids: CASRYGTGLSNQPQHF. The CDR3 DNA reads TGTGCCAGCAGGTACGGGACAGGGTTAAGCAATCAGCCCCAGCATTTT.

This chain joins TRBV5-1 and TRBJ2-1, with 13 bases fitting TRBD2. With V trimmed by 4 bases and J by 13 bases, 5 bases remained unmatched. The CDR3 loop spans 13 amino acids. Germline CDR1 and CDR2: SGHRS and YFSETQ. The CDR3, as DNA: TGCGCCAGCAGCCGGGGGACTAGCGGGGCCCAGTTCTTC. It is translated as CASSRGTSGAQFF.

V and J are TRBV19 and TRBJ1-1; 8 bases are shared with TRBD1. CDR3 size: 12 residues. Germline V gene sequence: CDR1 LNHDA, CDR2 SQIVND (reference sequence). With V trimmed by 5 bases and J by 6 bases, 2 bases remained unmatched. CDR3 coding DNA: TGTGCCAGTAGTTGGACAGGGTCTGAAGCTTTCTTT. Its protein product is CASSWTGSEAFF.

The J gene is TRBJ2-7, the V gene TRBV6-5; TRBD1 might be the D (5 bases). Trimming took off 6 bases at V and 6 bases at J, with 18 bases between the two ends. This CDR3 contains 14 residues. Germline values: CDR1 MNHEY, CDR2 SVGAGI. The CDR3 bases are TGTGCCAGCAGCCGCCCCGGGCAGGGCACCGAGCAGTACTTC. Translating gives CASSRPGQGTEQYF.

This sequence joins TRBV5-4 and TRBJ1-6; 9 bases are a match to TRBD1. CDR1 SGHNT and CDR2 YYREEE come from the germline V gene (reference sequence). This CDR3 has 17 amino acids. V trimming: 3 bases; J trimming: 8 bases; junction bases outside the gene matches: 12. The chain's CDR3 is CASSSDPGQGIHSPLHF. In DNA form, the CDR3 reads TGTGCCAGCAGCTCCGATCCGGGACAGGGAATTCATTCACCCCTCCACTTT.

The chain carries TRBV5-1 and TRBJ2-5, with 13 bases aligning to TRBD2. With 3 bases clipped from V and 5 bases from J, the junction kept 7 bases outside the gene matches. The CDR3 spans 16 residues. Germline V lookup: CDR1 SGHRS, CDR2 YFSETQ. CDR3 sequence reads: CASSSRTSGGGETQYF. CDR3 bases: TGCGCCAGCAGCTCAAGGACTAGCGGGGGCGGGGAGACCCAGTACTTC.

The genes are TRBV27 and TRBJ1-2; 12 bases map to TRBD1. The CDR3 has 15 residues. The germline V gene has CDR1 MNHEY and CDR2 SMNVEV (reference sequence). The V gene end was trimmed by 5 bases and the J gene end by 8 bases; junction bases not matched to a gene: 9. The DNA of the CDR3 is TGTGCCAGCAGTCTACAGGGACAGGGGGCGCAAGGCTACACCTTC. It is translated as CASSLQGQGAQGYTF.

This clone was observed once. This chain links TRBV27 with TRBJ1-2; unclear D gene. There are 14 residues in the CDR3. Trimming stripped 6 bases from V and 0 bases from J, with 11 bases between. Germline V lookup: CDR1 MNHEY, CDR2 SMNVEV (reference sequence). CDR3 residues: CASRRVAPNYGYTF. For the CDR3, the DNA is TGTGCCAGCAGGAGGGTCGCGCCTAACTATGGCTACACCTTC.

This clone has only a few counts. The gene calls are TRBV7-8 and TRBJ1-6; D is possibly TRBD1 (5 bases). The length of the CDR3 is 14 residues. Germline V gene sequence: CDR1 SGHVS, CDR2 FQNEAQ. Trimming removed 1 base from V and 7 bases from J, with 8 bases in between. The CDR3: CASSLGQTNSPLHF. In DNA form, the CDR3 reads TGTGCCAGCAGCTTAGGACAGACCAATTCACCCCTCCACTTT.

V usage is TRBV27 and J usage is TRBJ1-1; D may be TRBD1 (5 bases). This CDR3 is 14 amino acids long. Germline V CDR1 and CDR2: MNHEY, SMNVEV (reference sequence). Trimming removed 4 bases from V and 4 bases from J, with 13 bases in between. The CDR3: CASSSAGWGTEAFF. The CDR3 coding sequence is TGTGCCAGCAGTTCGGCAGGGTGGGGCACTGAAGCTTTCTTT.

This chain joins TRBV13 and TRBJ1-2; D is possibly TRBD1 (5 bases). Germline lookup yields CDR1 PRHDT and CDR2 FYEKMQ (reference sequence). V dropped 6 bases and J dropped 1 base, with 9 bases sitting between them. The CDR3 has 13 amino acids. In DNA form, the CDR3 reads TGTGCCAGCAGGGGGGAGGGTAACTATGGCTACACCTTC. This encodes CASRGEGNYGYTF.

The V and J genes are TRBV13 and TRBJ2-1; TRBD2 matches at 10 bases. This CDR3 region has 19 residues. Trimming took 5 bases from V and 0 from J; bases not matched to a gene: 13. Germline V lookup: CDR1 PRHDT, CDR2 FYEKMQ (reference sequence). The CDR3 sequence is CASSPTLLAGDSSYNEQFF. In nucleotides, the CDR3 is TGTGCCAGCAGCCCTACGCTCCTAGCGGGGGACAGCTCCTACAATGAGCAGTTCTTC.

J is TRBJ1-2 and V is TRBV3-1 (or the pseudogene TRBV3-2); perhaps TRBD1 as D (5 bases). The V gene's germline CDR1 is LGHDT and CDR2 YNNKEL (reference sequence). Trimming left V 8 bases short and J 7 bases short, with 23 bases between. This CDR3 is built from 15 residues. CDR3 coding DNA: TGTGCCAGCGGCCCTGGGGGGAAGGGTGTAGGTGGCTACACCTTC. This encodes CASGPGGKGVGGYTF.

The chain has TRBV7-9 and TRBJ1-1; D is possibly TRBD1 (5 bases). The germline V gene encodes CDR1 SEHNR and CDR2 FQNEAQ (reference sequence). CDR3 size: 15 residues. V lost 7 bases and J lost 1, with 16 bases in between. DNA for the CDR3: TGTGCCAGCACCTGGGGGGGGTTCCAGAACACTGAAGCTTTCTTT. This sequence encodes CASTWGGFQNTEAFF.

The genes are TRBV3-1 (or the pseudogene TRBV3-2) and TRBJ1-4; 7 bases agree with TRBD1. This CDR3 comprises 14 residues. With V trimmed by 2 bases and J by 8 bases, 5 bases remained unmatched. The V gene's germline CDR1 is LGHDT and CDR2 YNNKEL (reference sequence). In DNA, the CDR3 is TGTGCCAGCAGCCAAAACAGGGGAAGGGAAAAACTGTTTTTT. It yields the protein CASSQNRGREKLFF.

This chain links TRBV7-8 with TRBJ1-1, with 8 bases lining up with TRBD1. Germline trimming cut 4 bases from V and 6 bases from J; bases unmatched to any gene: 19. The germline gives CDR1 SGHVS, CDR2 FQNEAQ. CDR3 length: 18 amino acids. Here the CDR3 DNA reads TGTGCCAGCAGCTCCCGTTTTCGACAGGGGAGATCGATCGCTGAAGCTTTCTTT. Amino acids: CASSSRFRQGRSIAEAFF.

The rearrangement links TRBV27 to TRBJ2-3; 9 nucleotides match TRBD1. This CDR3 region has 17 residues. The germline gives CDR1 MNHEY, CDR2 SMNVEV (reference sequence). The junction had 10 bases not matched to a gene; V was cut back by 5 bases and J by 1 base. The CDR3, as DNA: TGTGCCAGCAGTGGCTGGGACAGGGAGGTCGGCACAGATACGCAGTATTTT. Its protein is CASSGWDREVGTDTQYF.